The sequence of this T cell receptor beta chain was determined in a study of OX40 agonist ivuxolimab in advanced cancers. Across the whole study: Of the patients, three showed partial responses, one with hepatocellular carcinoma and two with cutaneous melanoma. General observations from the study: CD8+ T cells were the subset that, on average, had more expanded clones than CD4+. Expansion of clones was among the lowest in partial responders at 0.1-3.0 mg/kg.

Details on this clone: Its antigen is unknown.

Sequenced by immunoSEQ multiplex PCR; TCRdb stores in-frame clones only, minus some. The data show about 120,000 clones, with roughly nine tenths seen just once and 0.55% held by the top ten. The CDR3 totals 15 residues. CDR1 is SGHKS, CDR2 YYEKEE, per germline (reference sequence). V gave up 2 bases and J gave up 0 bases; unmatched junction bases: 4. It was autoimmune disease history or systemic immunosuppression that excluded patients. This clonotype originated in an adult with an advanced solid tumor such as melanoma, head and neck, liver or kidney cancer. V gene TRBV5-5 combines with J gene TRBJ1-2; TRBD1 matches at 7 bases. Sequencing was performed on CD4+ or CD8+ T cells sorted from blood, taken in a trial of the OX40 agonist ivuxolimab. The CDR3 region is CASSLGTVTNYGYTF. DNA for the CDR3: TGTGCCAGCAGCTTAGGGACAGTCACTAACTATGGCTACACCTTC.